This passage covers 16 T cell receptor beta chains from one sample sequenced in a study of blood T cell repertoires in COVID-19. This table comes from immunoSEQ multiplex PCR, and its TCRdb copy is limited to in-frame clones, with some not included. The repertoire holds just over 80,000 clones, with 81% as singletons. The sample taken for sequencing was peripheral blood. The receptors were sampled from a man at least 80 years old with acute or convalescent COVID-19.

This chain joins TRBV23-1 and TRBJ2-2; 10 bases are shared with TRBD1. TRBV23-1 is designated an ORF whose function remains uncertain. The V and J ends lost 6 bases and 3 bases, in that order; junction bases with no gene match: 4. The CDR3 length is 15 residues. The CDR3 region is CASRTGTGDTGELFF. Here the CDR3 DNA reads TGCGCCAGCAGAACGGGGACAGGGGACACCGGGGAGCTGTTTTTT.

The chain recombines TRBV11-2 with TRBJ1-3; D is ambiguous. CDR3 length equals 15 residues. V lost 0 bases to trimming and J lost 0 bases, with 6 bases between them. CDR1 SGHAT and CDR2 FQNNGV come from the germline V gene. CDR3 DNA sequence: TGTGCCAGCAGCTTAGATCCTTACTCTGGAAACACCATATATTTT. Protein sequence: CASSLDPYSGNTIYF.

The rearrangement joins TRBV29-1 to TRBJ2-1; 8 nucleotides agree with TRBD2. This CDR3 is built from 13 residues. J gave up 5 bases and V 7 bases, and 7 bases lay outside the gene matches. Germline V gene lookup returns CDR1 SQVTM and CDR2 ANQGSEA. For the CDR3, the DNA is TGCAGCGCCGGGACTAGACTTGACAATGAGCAGTTCTTC. Translated: CSAGTRLDNEQFF.

The CDR3 bases are TGTGCCAGCAGTGGAGACAGGGTCAACACTGAAGCTTTCTTT. Translation gives CASSGDRVNTEAFF. The V and J genes are TRBV2 and TRBJ1-1, with 7 bases identical to TRBD1. Losses at the gene ends were 4 bases for V and 2 bases for J; bases not matched to a gene: 4. The CDR3 spans 14 residues. Germline-derived CDR1 and CDR2 are SNHLY and FYNNEI. The full variable domain, in which reference TRBV2 and TRBJ1-1 provide the parts outside the CDR3, is EPEVTQTPSHQVTQMGQEVILRCVPISNHLYFYWYRQILGQKVEFLVSFYNNEISEKSEIFDDQFSVERPDGSNFTLKIRSTKLEDSAMYFCASSGDRVNTEAFFGQGTRLTVV.

V usage is TRBV5-1 and J usage is TRBJ2-3, with 7 bases lining up with TRBD1. The V and J ends lost 3 bases and 0 bases, in that order; junction bases with no gene match: 4. The germline gives CDR1 SGHRS, CDR2 YFSETQ. The CDR3 length is 15 residues. The CDR3 region has the DNA TGCGCCAGCAGCTCACAGGGGCCTAGCACAGATACGCAGTATTTT. This codes for CASSSQGPSTDTQYF.

Here the CDR3 DNA reads TGTGCCACCAGCAGAGGACTCCCCAAAGGGGATGAGCAGTTCTTC. Protein product: CATSRGLPKGDEQFF. V and J are TRBV15 and TRBJ2-1; a possible D gene is TRBD1 (5 bases). The V gene lost 1 base and the J gene lost 8 bases, with 15 bases spanning the gap. Looked up from germline, CDR1 is LNHNV and CDR2 is YYDKDF (reference sequence). The CDR3 is 15 residues long.

The CDR3 loop is CASSPVTGANVLTF. The CDR3 nucleotides read TGCGCCAGTTCTCCGGTTACTGGGGCCAACGTCCTGACTTTC. The V and J genes are TRBV5-1 and TRBJ2-6; D is unclear. There are 14 residues in the CDR3. Germline CDR1 reads SGHRS; CDR2 reads YFSETQ. V dropped 8 bases and J dropped 2 bases, with 11 bases sitting between them.

The gene calls are TRBV30 and TRBJ2-7, with TRBD2 identical over 7 bases. CDR3 length: 14 amino acids. V lost 2 bases to trimming and J lost 4 bases; unmatched junction nucleotides: 8. Germline assignment: CDR1 GTSNPN and CDR2 SVGIG (reference sequence). DNA for the CDR3: TGTGCCTGGAGTTCTCGACTAGCTACGTACGAGCAGTACTTC. This translates into CAWSSRLATYEQYF.

The chain couples TRBV19 to TRBJ2-6; D may be TRBD1 (5 bases). The CDR3 is 18 residues long. The V gene lost 0 bases and the J gene lost 0 bases, with 12 bases spanning the gap. Germline V gives CDR1 LNHDA, CDR2 SQIVND (reference sequence). In nucleotides, the CDR3 is TGTGCCAGTAGTATAGAAGGGGCAGCCCGCTCTGGGGCCAACGTCCTGACTTTC. It specifies CASSIEGAARSGANVLTF.

This sequence joins TRBV2 and TRBJ1-4, with D uncertain. The CDR3 totals 15 residues. Trimming removed 1 base from V and 1 base from J, with 7 bases in between. Germline CDR1 and CDR2: SNHLY and FYNNEI. The CDR3 loop reads CASSEGRETNEKLFF. The DNA of the CDR3 is TGTGCCAGCAGTGAAGGCCGGGAAACTAATGAAAAACTGTTTTTT.

The count of this clone is one. CDR3 coding DNA: TGTGCCATCAGTGATCAGGGCCTTAGCAATCAGCCCCAGCATTTT. Its protein product is CAISDQGLSNQPQHF. The chain carries TRBV10-3 and TRBJ1-5; tentatively, D is TRBD1 (5 bases). This CDR3 contains 15 residues. V shed 3 bases and J shed 0 bases, with 9 bases lying between them. Per the germline V gene, CDR1 is ENHRY and CDR2 is SYGVKD.

The J gene is TRBJ1-1, the V gene TRBV5-1; no firm D call. V was clipped by 0 bases and J by 0 bases, with 9 bases between them. CDR1 is SGHRS, CDR2 YFSETQ, per germline. This CDR3 has 15 residues. CDR3 sequence reads: CASSLGGRMNTEAFF. CDR3 DNA: TGCGCCAGCAGCTTGGGAGGAAGAATGAACACTGAAGCTTTCTTT.

The V call is TRBV4-1, the J call TRBJ2-6; D gene uncertain. V lost 4 bases, J lost 2 bases, and 9 bases lay in between. Germline V gene data show CDR1 as MGHRA and CDR2 as YSYEKL. The CDR3 loop spans 15 amino acids. The CDR3 here is CASSPARTGANVLTF. CDR3 nucleotide sequence: TGCGCCAGCAGCCCTGCTAGAACTGGGGCCAACGTCCTGACTTTC.

This chain connects TRBV18 to TRBJ1-1; TRBD1 agrees at 9 bases. Trimming took 8 bases from V and 0 from J; bases not matched to a gene: 7. CDR1 and CDR2 from the germline V gene are KGHSH and LQKENI. The CDR3 has 15 amino acids. CDR3 amino acids: CASGTGRLLNTEAFF. As DNA, the CDR3 is TGTGCCAGCGGGACAGGGAGGTTATTGAACACTGAAGCTTTCTTT.

The chain joins TRBV28 to TRBJ2-7; 8 bases agree with TRBD2. CDR3 length: 15 residues. Germline CDR1 and CDR2: MDHEN and SYDVKM. With V trimmed by 7 bases and J by 6 bases, 14 bases remained unmatched. CDR3 bases: TGTGCCAGCAATCCCGGGGGGGGCGAGGGCCTCGAGCAGTACTTC. It codes for CASNPGGGEGLEQYF.

The V and J genes are TRBV6-6 and TRBJ2-5; TRBD1 aligns across 8 bases. Germline trimming cut 4 bases from V and 4 bases from J; bases unmatched to any gene: 2. The length of the CDR3 is 13 residues. CDR1 is MNHNY, CDR2 SVGAGI, per germline (reference sequence). The DNA of the CDR3 is TGTGCCAGCAGTTCCGGGACAGGAGAGACCCAGTACTTC. Amino acids: CASSSGTGETQYF.